This TCR beta chain was sequenced during a study of read filtering for tumor transcriptome and immune sequencing. Looked up from germline, CDR1 is SQVTM and CDR2 is ANQGSEA. Trimming shortened V by 4 bases and J by 12 bases, and 16 bases separated the two germline ends. CDR3 length: 12 residues. Molecular barcoded adaptors covering alpha/delta and beta/gamma chains were used on roughly 370 ng RNA. One entry per CDR3 protein results from TCRdb running MiXCR on the reads. The data contain about 39,000 distinct CDR3 sequences, 14% of them singletons. This clonotype has ten or more counts. The material sequenced was a population of CD138-negative cells sorted from bone marrow. The TCR sequence derives from a donor aged 40 or older with multiple myeloma. This sequence joins TRBV29-1 and TRBJ2-1, with D possibly matching TRBD1 (5 bases). CDR3 sequence: CSVGGTSGPQFF. The CDR3 DNA sequence: TGCAGCGTTGGTGGAACGTCAGGGCCGCAGTTCTTC.